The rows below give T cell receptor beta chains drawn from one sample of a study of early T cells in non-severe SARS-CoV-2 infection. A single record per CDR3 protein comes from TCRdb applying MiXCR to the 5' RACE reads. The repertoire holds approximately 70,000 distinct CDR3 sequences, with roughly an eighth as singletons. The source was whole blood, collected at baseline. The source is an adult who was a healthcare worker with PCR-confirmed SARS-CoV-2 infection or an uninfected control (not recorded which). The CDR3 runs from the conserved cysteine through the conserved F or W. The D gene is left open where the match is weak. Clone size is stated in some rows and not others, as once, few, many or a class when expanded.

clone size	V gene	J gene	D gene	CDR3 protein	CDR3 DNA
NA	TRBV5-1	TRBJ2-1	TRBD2	CASSFTSAALDEQFF	TGCGCCAGCAGCTTCACTAGCGCGGCCCTCGATGAGCAGTTCTTC
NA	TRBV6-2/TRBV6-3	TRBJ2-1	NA	CASSYWQGPNNEQFF	TGTGCCAGCAGTTACTGGCAGGGTCCCAACAATGAGCAGTTCTTC
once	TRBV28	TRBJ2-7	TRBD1	CASKGTGRQWGQYF	TGTGCCAGCAAAGGGACAGGGCGCCAATGGGGGCAGTACTTC
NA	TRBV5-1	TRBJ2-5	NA	CASSWGSGETQYF	TGCGCCAGCAGCTGGGGTAGCGGAGAGACCCAGTACTTC
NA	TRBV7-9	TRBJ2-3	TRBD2	CASSNRRSSGTDTQYF	TGTGCCAGCAGCAACCGCAGGTCTAGCGGAACAGATACGCAGTATTTT
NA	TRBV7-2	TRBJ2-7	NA	CASSPDGYEQYF	TGTGCCAGCAGCCCCGACGGCTACGAGCAGTACTTC
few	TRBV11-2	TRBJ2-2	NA	CASSSVGNTGELFF	TGTGCCAGCAGCTCGGTCGGGAACACCGGGGAGCTGTTTTTT
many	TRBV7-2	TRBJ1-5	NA	CASSSRQNQPQHF	TGTGCCAGCAGCTCAAGACAGAATCAGCCCCAGCATTTT
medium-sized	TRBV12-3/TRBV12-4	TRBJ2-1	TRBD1	CASSHHRGRNEQFF	TGTGCCAGCAGTCATCACAGGGGGCGGAATGAGCAGTTCTTC
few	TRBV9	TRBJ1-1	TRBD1	CASSPSQGGRAEAFF	TGTGCCAGCAGCCCGAGCCAGGGGGGGCGAGCCGAAGCTTTCTTT
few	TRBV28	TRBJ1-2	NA	CASSLWSEGYGYTF	TGTGCCAGCAGTTTGTGGTCGGAGGGGTATGGCTACACCTTC
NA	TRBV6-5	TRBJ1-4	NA	CASSPWTDNEKLFF	TGTGCCAGCAGTCCTTGGACAGACAATGAAAAACTGTTTTTT
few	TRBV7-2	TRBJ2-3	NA	CASSYSLDTQYF	TGTGCCAGCAGCTATAGCCTAGATACGCAGTATTTT
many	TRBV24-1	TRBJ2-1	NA	CATSGQTGSEQFF	TGTGCCACCAGTGGTCAAACAGGGAGTGAGCAGTTCTTC
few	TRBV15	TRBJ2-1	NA	CATSRSRLVGLDNEQFF	TGTGCCACCAGCAGATCCCGACTAGTAGGGCTTGACAATGAGCAGTTCTTC
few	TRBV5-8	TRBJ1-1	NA	CASSRRRGGEAFF	TGTGCCAGCAGCAGGCGCCGGGGCGGTGAAGCTTTCTTT
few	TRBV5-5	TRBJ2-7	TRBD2	CASSLRLAGYEQYF	TGTGCCAGCAGCTTGAGACTAGCGGGGTACGAGCAGTACTTC
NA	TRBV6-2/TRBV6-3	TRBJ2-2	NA	CASSYSRPNTGELFF	TGTGCCAGCAGTTACTCCCGTCCGAACACCGGGGAGCTGTTTTTT
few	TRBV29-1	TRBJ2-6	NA	CSVDDRRDGANVLTF	TGCAGCGTTGATGACAGACGAGATGGGGCCAACGTCCTGACTTTC
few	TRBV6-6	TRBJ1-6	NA	CASSYSSVAVSESPLHF	TGTGCCAGCAGTTACTCGAGTGTAGCGGTATCAGAATCACCCCTCCACTTT
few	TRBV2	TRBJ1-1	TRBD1	CASSATGGMNTEAFF	TGTGCCAGCAGCGCTACAGGGGGAATGAACACTGAAGCTTTCTTT
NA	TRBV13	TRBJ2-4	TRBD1	CASSPGTGEGIQYF	TGTGCCAGCAGCCCAGGGACAGGGGAGGGCATTCAGTACTTC
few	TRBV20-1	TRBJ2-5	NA	CSAIAKETQYF	TGCAGTGCCATAGCCAAGGAGACCCAGTACTTC
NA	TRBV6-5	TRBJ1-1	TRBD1	CASSISGTGNTEAFF	TGTGCCAGCAGTATCAGCGGGACAGGGAACACTGAAGCTTTCTTT
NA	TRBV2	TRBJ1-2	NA	CASRAGLWSGGYTF	TGTGCCAGCAGGGCGGGACTATGGTCTGGTGGCTACACCTTC
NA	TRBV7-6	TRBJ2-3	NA	CASGMTKITDTQYF	TGTGCCAGCGGGATGACAAAAATCACAGATACGCAGTATTTT
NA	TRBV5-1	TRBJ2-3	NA	CASSQTGLADTQYF	TGCGCCAGCAGCCAAACAGGGCTAGCAGATACGCAGTATTTT
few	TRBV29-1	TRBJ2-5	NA	CSVLSLETQYF	TGCAGCGTGCTAAGTCTAGAGACCCAGTACTTC
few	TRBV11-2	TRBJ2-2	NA	CASSPTGHFQGKNTGELFF	TGTGCCAGCAGCCCAACGGGGCATTTTCAGGGGAAAAACACCGGGGAGCTGTTTTTT
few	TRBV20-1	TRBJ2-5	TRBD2	CSVLPPPGTSGGPLQETQYF	TGCAGTGTACTTCCCCCCCCCGGGACTAGCGGGGGGCCACTCCAAGAGACCCAGTACTTC